A single sample gave rise to the 11 T cell receptor beta chains below, sequenced in a study of blood T cell repertoires in COVID-19. Here immunoSEQ multiplex PCR was the method, and the copy in TCRdb shows in-frame clones only, minus some. The table lists more than 200,000 clones, approximately 80% of them singletons. The sample consisted of PBMCs or T cells enriched from blood (not recorded which). All receptors derive from a man aged 30 to 39 with acute COVID-19.

V is TRBV5-6 and J is TRBJ1-2, with D maybe TRBD1 (6 bases). V shed 4 bases and J shed 5 bases, with 12 bases lying between them. Germline CDR1 SGHDT, CDR2 YYEEEE. This CDR3 spans 13 amino acids. The CDR3 spells CASSLLQGYGYTF. The CDR3 DNA sequence: TGTGCCAGCAGCCTACTACAGGGTTATGGCTACACCTTC.

V is TRBV7-9 and J is TRBJ2-7, with D possibly being TRBD1 (6 bases). The germline CDR1 and CDR2 sequences are SEHNR and FQNEAQ (reference sequence). Trimming left V 5 bases short and J 6 bases short, with 14 bases between. The CDR3 sequence is 13 residues long. As DNA, the CDR3 is TGTGCCAGCAGCCCCTGGCAGGGGTCCGAGCAGTACTTC. Amino acids: CASSPWQGSEQYF.

V is TRBV6-5 and J is TRBJ1-6; 8 positions agree with TRBD1. V lost 5 bases to trimming and J lost 6 bases; unmatched junction nucleotides: 6. The CDR3 is made up of 15 amino acids. The germline CDR1 and CDR2 sequences are MNHEY and SVGAGI. CDR3 nucleotides: TGTGCCAGCAGTCGAGACACAGGGGGTAATTCACCCCTCCACTTT. It encodes CASSRDTGGNSPLHF.

The chain employs TRBV2 and TRBJ2-5; no clear D gene. Germline assignment: CDR1 SNHLY and CDR2 FYNNEI. The CDR3 is made up of 13 amino acids. V was trimmed by 4 bases and J by 1 base, leaving 7 bases between them. The CDR3, as DNA: TGTGCCAGCAGTGGCCCAGTCCAAGAGACCCAGTACTTC. Its translation is CASSGPVQETQYF.

This clone came up a few times. The genes are TRBV5-6 and TRBJ1-3; D perhaps matches TRBD1 (6 bases). In germline, CDR1 is SGHDT, CDR2 YYEEEE. V gave up 6 bases and J gave up 0 bases, with 10 bases separating them. The CDR3 runs to 14 residues. The CDR3 region is CASNDRFSGNTIYF. Here the CDR3 DNA reads TGTGCCAGCAATGACAGGTTCTCTGGAAACACCATATATTTT.

Many counts were recorded for this clone. The J gene is TRBJ2-7, the V gene TRBV5-4; D remains unclear. V lost 2 bases to trimming and J lost 2 bases, with 14 bases between them. Germline assignment: CDR1 SGHNT and CDR2 YYREEE (reference sequence). The CDR3 length is 15 residues. The CDR3 region has the DNA TGTGCCAGCAGCTTAACATCCCGCCCCCCCTACGAGCAGTACTTC. Translation: CASSLTSRPPYEQYF.

In its sample, this clone was seen a few times. The chain is built from TRBV20-1 and TRBJ2-2; TRBD1 matches 7 bases. This CDR3 has 14 amino acids. Germline assignment: CDR1 DFQATT and CDR2 SNEGSKA (reference sequence). Unmatched junction bases numbered 7, after V lost 3 bases and J lost 6 bases. CDR3 sequence (DNA): TGCAGTGCTAGTGGGACAGTTTTTCCCGGGGAGCTGTTTTTT. Translating gives CSASGTVFPGELFF.

This clone has more than one count but fewer than ten. The genes are TRBV18 and TRBJ2-7; 9 bases are shared with TRBD2. The CDR3 covers 14 residues. Germline V gene lookup returns CDR1 KGHSH and CDR2 LQKENI. Unmatched junction bases numbered 8, after V lost 3 bases and J lost 8 bases. CDR3 residues: CASSPSSGAYQQYF. CDR3 DNA sequence: TGTGCCAGCTCACCTTCTAGCGGGGCTTACCAGCAGTACTTC.

The chain uses TRBV15 and TRBJ2-3; 10 bases align to TRBD2. The V gene end was trimmed by 3 bases and the J gene end by 12 bases; junction bases not matched to a gene: 6. Germline values: CDR1 LNHNV, CDR2 YYDKDF (reference sequence). The CDR3 extends over 13 amino acids. For the CDR3, the DNA is TGTGCCACCAGCAGGGGTCTAGCGGGGGACCAGTATTTT. It is translated as CATSRGLAGDQYF.

The chain has TRBV28 and TRBJ2-2; 7 nucleotides align to TRBD1. The J segment lost 1 base and the V segment lost 4 bases, leaving 9 bases of the junction unmatched. Germline V CDR1 and CDR2: MDHEN, SYDVKM. The CDR3 is 17 amino acids. The CDR3 DNA is TGTGCCAGCAGTTCCCCATCTAGGGGGCTGAACACCGGGGAGCTGTTTTTT. This codes for CASSSPSRGLNTGELFF.

The V call is TRBV7-9, the J call TRBJ1-6, with 9 bases identical to TRBD1. V lost 8 bases and J lost 8; bases outside the gene matches: 4. From germline, CDR1 is SEHNR and CDR2 FQNEAQ (reference sequence). This CDR3 has 13 residues. This chain's CDR3 is CASGGQGDSPLHF. The CDR3 bases are TGTGCCAGCGGGGGACAGGGTGATTCACCCCTCCACTTT.